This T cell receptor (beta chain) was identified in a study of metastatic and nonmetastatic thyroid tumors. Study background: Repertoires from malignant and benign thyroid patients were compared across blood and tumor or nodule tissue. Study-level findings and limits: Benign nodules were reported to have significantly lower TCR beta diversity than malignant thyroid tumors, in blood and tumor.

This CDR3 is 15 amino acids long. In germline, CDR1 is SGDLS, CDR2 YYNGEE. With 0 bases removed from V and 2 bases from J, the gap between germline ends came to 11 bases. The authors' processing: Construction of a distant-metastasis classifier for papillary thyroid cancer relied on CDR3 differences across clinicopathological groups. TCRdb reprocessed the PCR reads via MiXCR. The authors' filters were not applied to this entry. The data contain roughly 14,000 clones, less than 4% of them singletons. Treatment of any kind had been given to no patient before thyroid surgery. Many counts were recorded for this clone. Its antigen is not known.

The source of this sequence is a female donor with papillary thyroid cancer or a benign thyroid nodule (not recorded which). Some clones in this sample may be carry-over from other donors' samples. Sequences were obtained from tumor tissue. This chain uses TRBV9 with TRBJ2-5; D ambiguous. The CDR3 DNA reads TGTGCCAGCAGCGTAGGTATCCGAGGACAAGAGACCCAGTACTTC. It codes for CASSVGIRGQETQYF. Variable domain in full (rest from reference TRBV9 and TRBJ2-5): DSGVTQTPKHLITATGQRVTLRCSPRSGDLSVYWYQQSLDQGLQFLIQYYNGEERAKGNILERFSAQQFPDLHSELNLSSLELGDSALYFCASSVGIRGQETQYFGPGTRLLVL.